This TCR beta chain was found in a study of naive and memory T cell subsets. General observations from the study: Especially in CD8 cells, naive repertoires contained a few larger clonotypes, possibly CD45RA-re-expressing memory cells. TCR abundance followed a power law differing between naive and memory subsets.

The CDR3 is 14 residues long. Trimming left V 8 bases short and J 3 bases short, with 19 bases between. CDR1 SQVTM and CDR2 ANQGSEA come from the germline V gene. This clonotype came up a few times. The antigen remains unidentified. An equimolar mix of two oligonucleotides served as the beta constant-region primer for TRBC1 and TRBC2. Ligated cDNA was amplified by four rounds of PCR with nested alpha and beta constant-region primers and SP2. TCRdb re-analysed the UMI-ligation and nested PCR reads in MiXCR, keeping a single row per CDR3 protein. The table lists more than 95,000 distinct CDR3 sequences, about 15% of them singletons, with approximately 3% in the top ten.

This rearrangement joins TRBV29-1 to TRBJ2-5; a weak D match, TRBD2 (5 bases). What was sequenced was naive CD8+ T cells from blood. This TCR came from a human donor in good health. The CDR3 DNA follows: TGCAGCTCCCGTGGCCCCGGACTCAAAGAGACCCAGTACTTC. Its protein is CSSRGPGLKETQYF.